The 20 T cell receptor beta chains below were found in one sample sequenced in a study of T-cell reconstitution after alpha-beta-depleted transplantation in children. A library of TCRbeta sequences, prepared with unique molecular identifiers, was generated. TCRdb re-derived calls from the PCR reads in MiXCR, one entry per CDR3 protein. The data contain some 450,000 distinct CDR3 sequences, roughly two fifths of them singletons. Specimen: PBMCs, collected before TCRalphabeta/CD19-depleted stem cell transplant. The receptors were sampled from a girl aged 2-10 years with aplastic anemia, due to receive a stem cell transplant.

This sequence joins TRBV6-1 and TRBJ2-2, with D possibly being TRBD1 (8 bases). Between the trimmed V and J ends, which lost 6 bases and 7 bases, there was a span of 24 bases. This CDR3 spans 17 amino acids. The germline V gene encodes CDR1 MNHNS and CDR2 SASEGT. As DNA, the CDR3 is TGTGCCAGCAGGGATATAACCAGGGGGCGCGGGAGCGGGGAGCTGTTTTTT. Protein: CASRDITRGRGSGELFF.

The rearrangement joins TRBV6-5 to TRBJ2-1; no definite D call. The germline V gene has CDR1 MNHEY and CDR2 SVGAGI. The length of the CDR3 is 11 residues. The V end lost 6 bases, the J end lost 10 bases, and 10 bases lay between the germline ends. The CDR3 sequence is CASRVPEEQFF. In DNA form, the CDR3 reads TGTGCCAGCAGAGTTCCGGAAGAGCAGTTCTTC.

This clonotype was observed a handful of times. The V gene is TRBV20-1, the J gene TRBJ2-3; tentatively, D is TRBD1 (6 bases). The germline CDR1 and CDR2 sequences are DFQATT and SNEGSKA (reference sequence). The CDR3 runs to 14 residues. V was pared by 3 bases and J by 1 base, with 11 bases between. CDR3 nucleotides: TGCAGTGCTAGCCGACAGGCCCGCACAGATACGCAGTATTTT. It yields the protein CSASRQARTDTQYF.

This clonotype was seen many times. The chain couples TRBV18 to TRBJ2-5, with D possibly called TRBD1 or TRBD2 (5 bases each). Germline V gene sequence: CDR1 KGHSH, CDR2 LQKENI. CDR3 length equals 15 residues. The V end lost 4 bases, the J end lost 2 bases, and 14 bases lay between the germline ends. CDR3 protein: CASSRDAGGQETQYF. CDR3 sequence (DNA): TGTGCCAGCTCACGGGACGCGGGTGGGCAAGAGACCCAGTACTTC.

This clonotype was seen only a few times. This rearrangement joins TRBV20-1 to TRBJ1-1; D is unclear. V dropped 3 bases and J dropped 4 bases, with 12 bases sitting between them. CDR3 length equals 13 residues. Germline V gives CDR1 DFQATT, CDR2 SNEGSKA (reference sequence). The CDR3 nucleotides are TGCAGTGCTAGGAAGCGCTGGGGCACTGAAGCTTTCTTT. Translating gives CSARKRWGTEAFF.

The rearrangement joins TRBV28 to TRBJ2-7, with D possibly matching TRBD2 (6 bases). Looked up from germline, CDR1 is MDHEN and CDR2 is SYDVKM. The CDR3 sequence is 14 residues long. Trimming left V 5 bases short and J 2 bases short, with 13 bases between. As DNA, the CDR3 is TGTGCCAGCAGTCCCCCGTCGGGAGCCTACGAGCAGTACTTC. It translates to CASSPPSGAYEQYF.

The chain couples TRBV6-1 to TRBJ1-5, with D maybe TRBD1 (6 bases). The CDR3 runs to 14 residues. Germline assignment: CDR1 MNHNS and CDR2 SASEGT. The ends were cut back, 6 bases at V and 6 bases at J, with 15 bases in the middle. The DNA for the CDR3 is TGTGCCAGCAGCCGTCCCGGGACAACTCAGCCCCAGCATTTT. This translates into CASSRPGTTQPQHF.

This clonotype was seen repeatedly, ten times or more. The chain carries TRBV11-1 and TRBJ2-6; 11 bases are a match to TRBD1. CDR3 size: 19 residues. With 2 bases clipped from V and 0 bases from J, the junction kept 6 bases outside the gene matches. Germline V gene data show CDR1 as SGHAT and CDR2 as FQDESV (reference sequence). This CDR3 reads CASSLWGQGVYSGANVLTF. The DNA of the CDR3 is TGTGCCAGCAGCTTATGGGGACAGGGGGTGTACTCTGGGGCCAACGTCCTGACTTTC.

The table lists this clonotype with a few counts. The chain combines TRBV5-1 with TRBJ2-2; no definite D call. Looked up from germline, CDR1 is SGHRS and CDR2 is YFSETQ. This CDR3 spans 17 amino acids. V shed 4 bases and J shed 3 bases, with 19 bases lying between them. The CDR3 protein is CASSIHSLSADTGELFF. CDR3 DNA: TGCGCCAGCAGCATCCACTCCCTATCGGCGGACACCGGGGAGCTGTTTTTT.

The chain employs TRBV7-9 and TRBJ2-7; no reliable D call. Germline lookup yields CDR1 SEHNR and CDR2 FQNEAQ (reference sequence). The CDR3 runs to 13 residues. V was clipped by 3 bases and J by 3 bases, with 9 bases between them. CDR3 nucleotides: TGTGCCAGCAGCTTCGTGGACGGCTACGAGCAGTACTTC. Encoded protein: CASSFVDGYEQYF.

The table lists this clonotype with a few counts. The V gene is TRBV12-3 or TRBV12-4, the J gene TRBJ1-2; D gene uncertain. Deletions cut 4 bases from V and 6 bases from J, with 9 bases between. The CDR3 is 12 residues long. CDR3 amino acids: CASSSGRDGYTF. In DNA form, the CDR3 reads TGTGCCAGCAGTTCCGGACGGGATGGCTACACCTTC.

This clonotype has more than one count but fewer than ten. The chain is built from TRBV20-1 and TRBJ1-6; 7 bases are a match to TRBD1. The CDR3 runs 15 residues. CDR1 and CDR2 from the germline V gene are DFQATT and SNEGSKA (reference sequence). J gave up 7 bases and V 8 bases, and 14 bases lay outside the gene matches. CDR3 coding DNA: TGCAGTCCATTCTGGCAGGGGGTAATCAATTCACCCCTCCACTTT. The encoded protein is CSPFWQGVINSPLHF.

This clonotype was counted only a few times. The gene calls are TRBV4-2 and TRBJ2-1; 14 bases are shared with TRBD2. The CDR3 has 15 residues. Unmatched junction bases numbered 5, after V lost 3 bases and J lost 10 bases. Germline V gene lookup returns CDR1 LGHNA and CDR2 YNFKEQ. The CDR3 sequence: CASSHLGTSGREQFF. The CDR3 DNA is TGTGCCAGCAGCCACCTGGGGACTAGCGGGAGAGAGCAGTTCTTC.

The chain combines TRBV29-1 with TRBJ1-4; D ambiguous. From germline, CDR1 is SQVTM and CDR2 ANQGSEA. The CDR3 has 11 residues. V lost 5 bases and J 15 bases, leaving 16 bases between the germline ends. The CDR3 DNA reads as TGCAGCGTTTCTTACCGGGAAAAGATGTTTTTT. This codes for CSVSYREKMFF.

In its sample, this clonotype was seen many times. The chain links TRBV3-1 to TRBJ1-5; weak D call: TRBD1 (5 bases). Germline V lookup: CDR1 LGHDT, CDR2 YNNKEL (reference sequence). This CDR3 is 15 amino acids long. V was shortened by 1 base and J by 3 bases, with 10 bases between the two germline ends. Written as DNA, the CDR3 is TGTGCCAGCAGCCAAGGGGACCTAAACAATCAGCCCCAGCATTTT. Its translation is CASSQGDLNNQPQHF.

The chain links TRBV28 to TRBJ2-2; D perhaps matches TRBD2 (6 bases). The germline V gene encodes CDR1 MDHEN and CDR2 SYDVKM. The CDR3 extends over 14 amino acids. V was cut by 5 bases and J by 3 bases, with 10 bases left in between. The CDR3 protein is CASSPGLHTGELFF. In DNA form, the CDR3 reads TGTGCCAGCAGTCCGGGACTTCACACCGGGGAGCTGTTTTTT.

This clonotype was seen a few times. It may be a read error: a sequence one base away is much more abundant. This chain uses TRBV4-1 with TRBJ1-2, with D tentatively TRBD1 (5 bases). Germline V gene data show CDR1 as MGHRA and CDR2 as YSYEKL. The CDR3 is 17 residues long. This chain's CDR3 is CSSSQSSGGEVRTGYTF. In DNA, the CDR3 is TGCTCCAGCAGCCAATCAAGCGGAGGGGAAGTCCGGACGGGCTACACCTTC.

This chain uses TRBV6-5 with TRBJ2-5; D is possibly TRBD1 (6 bases). CDR1 is MNHEY and CDR2 is SVGAGI in the germline V gene. The CDR3 runs 15 residues. Deletions cut 0 bases from V and 2 bases from J, with 10 bases between. CDR3 sequence (DNA): TGTGCCAGCAGTTACTCCGGACAGAAGCAAGAGACCCAGTACTTC. Translation: CASSYSGQKQETQYF.

The chain uses TRBV29-1 and TRBJ2-3, with D possibly TRBD2 on 6 matching bases. Trimming removed 4 bases at V and 6 bases at J, with 8 bases between. Per the germline V gene, CDR1 is SQVTM and CDR2 is ANQGSEA. The CDR3 contains 11 residues. CDR3 in amino acids: CSVGGGDTQYF. CDR3 in DNA: TGCAGCGTTGGCGGAGGGGATACGCAGTATTTT.

This clonotype appeared many times. The rearrangement uses TRBV5-6 and TRBJ2-3; D remains unclear. The germline V and J ends were trimmed by 4 bases and 0 bases, with 15 bases remaining between them. The germline V gene has CDR1 SGHDT and CDR2 YYEEEE. The CDR3 extends over 16 amino acids. As DNA, the CDR3 is TGTGCCAGCAGCACTCTCCAGCGTCTTAGCACAGATACGCAGTATTTT. This sequence encodes CASSTLQRLSTDTQYF.